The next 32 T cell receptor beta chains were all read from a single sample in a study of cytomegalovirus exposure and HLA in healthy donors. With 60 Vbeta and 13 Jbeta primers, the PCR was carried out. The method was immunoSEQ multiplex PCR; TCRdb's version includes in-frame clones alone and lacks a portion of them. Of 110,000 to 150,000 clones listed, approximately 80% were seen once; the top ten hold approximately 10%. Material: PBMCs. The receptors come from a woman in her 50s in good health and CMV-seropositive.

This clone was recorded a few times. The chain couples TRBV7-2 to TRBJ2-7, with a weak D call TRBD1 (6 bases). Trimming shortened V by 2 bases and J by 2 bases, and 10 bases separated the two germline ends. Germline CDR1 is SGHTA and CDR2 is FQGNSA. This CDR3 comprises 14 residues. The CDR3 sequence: CASSLQGSPYEQYF. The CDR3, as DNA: TGTGCCAGCAGCTTACAGGGGTCCCCCTACGAGCAGTACTTC.

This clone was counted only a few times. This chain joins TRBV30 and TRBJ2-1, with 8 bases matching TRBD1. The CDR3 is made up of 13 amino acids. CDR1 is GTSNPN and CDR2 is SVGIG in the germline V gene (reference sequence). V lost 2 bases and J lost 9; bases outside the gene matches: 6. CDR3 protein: CAWSSDRVGEQFF. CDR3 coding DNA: TGTGCCTGGAGTTCGGACAGGGTGGGTGAGCAGTTCTTC.

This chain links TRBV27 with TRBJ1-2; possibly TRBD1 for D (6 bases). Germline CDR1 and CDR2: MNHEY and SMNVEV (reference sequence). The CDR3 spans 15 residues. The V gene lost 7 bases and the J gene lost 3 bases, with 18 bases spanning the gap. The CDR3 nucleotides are TGTGCCAGCACCCCCTGGGCGGGGGCCGACTATGGCTACACCTTC. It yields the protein CASTPWAGADYGYTF.

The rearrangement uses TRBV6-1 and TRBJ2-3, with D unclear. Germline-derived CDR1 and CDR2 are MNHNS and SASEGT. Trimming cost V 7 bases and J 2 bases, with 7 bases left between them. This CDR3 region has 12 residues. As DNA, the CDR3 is TGTGCCAGCACCCGGTTCACAGATACGCAGTATTTT. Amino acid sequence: CASTRFTDTQYF.

CDR3 sequence: CASSLAHQMADTQYF. CDR3 nucleotides: TGTGCCAGCAGCTTAGCGCACCAGATGGCAGATACGCAGTATTTT. The V and J genes are TRBV7-2 and TRBJ2-3; no definite D call. Between the trimmed V and J ends, which lost 0 bases and 4 bases, there was a span of 11 bases. The CDR3 consists of 15 residues. Germline CDR1 is SGHTA and CDR2 is FQGNSA. The full variable domain, rest sourced from reference TRBV7-2 and TRBJ2-3, is GAGVSQSPSNKVTEKGKDVELRCDPISGHTALYWYRQSLGQGLEFLIYFQGNSAPDKSGLPSDRFSAERTGGSVSTLTIQRTQQEDSAVYLCASSLAHQMADTQYFGPGTRLTVL.

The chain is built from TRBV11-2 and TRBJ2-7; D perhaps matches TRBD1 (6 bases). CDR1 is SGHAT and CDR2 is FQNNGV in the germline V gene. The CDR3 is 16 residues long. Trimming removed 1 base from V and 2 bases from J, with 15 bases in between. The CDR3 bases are TGTGCCAGCAGCTTAGTAGGGACACCCTTGACCTACGAGCAGTACTTC. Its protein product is CASSLVGTPLTYEQYF. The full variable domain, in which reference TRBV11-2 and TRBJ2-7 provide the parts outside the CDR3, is EAGVAQSPRYKIIEKRQSVAFWCNPISGHATLYWYQQILGQGPKLLIQFQNNGVVDDSQLPKDRFSAERLKGVDSTLKIQPAKLEDSAVYLCASSLVGTPLTYEQYFGPGTRLTVT.

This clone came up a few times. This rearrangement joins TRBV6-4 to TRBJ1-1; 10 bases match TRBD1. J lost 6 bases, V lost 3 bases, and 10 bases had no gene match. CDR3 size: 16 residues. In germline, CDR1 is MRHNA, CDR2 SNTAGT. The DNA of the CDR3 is TGTGCCAGCAGTGATACCGGGACAGGGGCGGGGGCTGAAGCTTTCTTT. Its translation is CASSDTGTGAGAEAFF.

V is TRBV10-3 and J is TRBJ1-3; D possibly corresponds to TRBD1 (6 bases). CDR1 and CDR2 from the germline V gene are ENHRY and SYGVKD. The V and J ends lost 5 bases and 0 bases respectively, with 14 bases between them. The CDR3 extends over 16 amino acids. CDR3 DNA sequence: TGTGCCATCAGTCGTGCAGGGGTCACCTCTGGAAACACCATATATTTT. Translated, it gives CAISRAGVTSGNTIYF.

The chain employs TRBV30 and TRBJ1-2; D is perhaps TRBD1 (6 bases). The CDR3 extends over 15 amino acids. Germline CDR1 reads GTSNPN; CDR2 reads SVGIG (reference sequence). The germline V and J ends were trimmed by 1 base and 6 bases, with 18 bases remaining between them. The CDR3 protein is CAWSGSAQGADGYTF. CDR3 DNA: TGTGCCTGGAGTGGATCCGCACAGGGTGCAGATGGCTACACCTTC.

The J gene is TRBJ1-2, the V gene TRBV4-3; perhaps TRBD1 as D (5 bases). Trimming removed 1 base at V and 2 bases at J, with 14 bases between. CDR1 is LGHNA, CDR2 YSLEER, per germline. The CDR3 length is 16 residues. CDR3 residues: CASSQVGAGPNYGYTF. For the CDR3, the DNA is TGCGCCAGCAGCCAAGTTGGTGCGGGACCGAACTATGGCTACACCTTC.

The CDR3 DNA reads TGTGCCATTCAATCGTCGGGACAGGGTACACCCCTCCACTTT. Translated, it gives CAIQSSGQGTPLHF. This sequence joins TRBV10-3 and TRBJ1-6; 9 bases fit TRBD1. The trim removed 9 bases at V and 11 bases at J, leaving 11 bases unmatched. Germline V gives CDR1 ENHRY, CDR2 SYGVKD. This CDR3 has 14 residues.

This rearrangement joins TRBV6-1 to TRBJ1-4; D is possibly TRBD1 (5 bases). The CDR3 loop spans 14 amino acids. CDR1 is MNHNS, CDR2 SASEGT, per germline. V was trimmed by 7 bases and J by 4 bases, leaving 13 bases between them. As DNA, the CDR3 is TGTGCCAGCACGCCAGGGCGGTATAATGAAAAACTGTTTTTT. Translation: CASTPGRYNEKLFF.

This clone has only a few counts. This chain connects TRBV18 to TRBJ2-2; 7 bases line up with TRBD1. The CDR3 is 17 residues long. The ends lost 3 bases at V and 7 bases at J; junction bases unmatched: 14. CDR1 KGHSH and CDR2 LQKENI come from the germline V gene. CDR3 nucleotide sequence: TGTGCCAGCTCACCTCCTACAGGGGAAACTTTAATCGGGGAGCTGTTTTTT. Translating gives CASSPPTGETLIGELFF.

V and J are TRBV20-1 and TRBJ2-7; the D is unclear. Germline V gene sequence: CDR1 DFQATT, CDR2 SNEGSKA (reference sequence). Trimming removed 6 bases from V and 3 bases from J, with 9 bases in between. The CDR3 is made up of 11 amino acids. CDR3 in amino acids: CSALTGYEQYF. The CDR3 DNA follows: TGCAGTGCCCTGACGGGCTACGAGCAGTACTTC.

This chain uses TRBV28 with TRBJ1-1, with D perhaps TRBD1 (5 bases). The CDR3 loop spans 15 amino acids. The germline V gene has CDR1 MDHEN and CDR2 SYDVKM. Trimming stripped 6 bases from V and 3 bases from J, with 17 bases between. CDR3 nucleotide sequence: TGTGCCAGCAGCCCCCTAAAGGGAGGGGACACTGAAGCTTTCTTT. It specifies CASSPLKGGDTEAFF.

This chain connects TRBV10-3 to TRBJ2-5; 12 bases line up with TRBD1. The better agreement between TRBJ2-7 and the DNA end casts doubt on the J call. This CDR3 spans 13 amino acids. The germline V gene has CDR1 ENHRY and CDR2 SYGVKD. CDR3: CAIRGQGANEQYF. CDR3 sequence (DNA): TGTGCCATCAGGGGACAGGGGGCCAACGAGCAGTACTTC.

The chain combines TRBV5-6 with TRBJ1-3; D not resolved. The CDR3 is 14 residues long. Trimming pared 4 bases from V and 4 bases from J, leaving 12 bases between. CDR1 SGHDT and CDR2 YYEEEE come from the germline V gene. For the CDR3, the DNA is TGTGCCAGCAGCGGCGGATCTTCCGGAAACACCATATATTTT. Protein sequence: CASSGGSSGNTIYF.

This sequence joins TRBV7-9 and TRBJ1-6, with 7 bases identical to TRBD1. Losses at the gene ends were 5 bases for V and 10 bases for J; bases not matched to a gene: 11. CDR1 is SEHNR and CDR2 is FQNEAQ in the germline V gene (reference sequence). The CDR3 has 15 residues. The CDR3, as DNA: TGTGCCAGCAGCCTCGGACAGGCGGGTGGGTCACCCCTCCACTTT. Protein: CASSLGQAGGSPLHF.

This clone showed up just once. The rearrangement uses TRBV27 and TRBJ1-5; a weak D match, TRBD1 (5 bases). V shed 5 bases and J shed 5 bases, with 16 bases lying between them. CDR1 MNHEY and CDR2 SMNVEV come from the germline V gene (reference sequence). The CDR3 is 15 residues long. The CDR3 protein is CASSGSDIGYQPQHF. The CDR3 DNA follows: TGTGCCAGCAGTGGGTCGGACATCGGCTATCAGCCCCAGCATTTT.

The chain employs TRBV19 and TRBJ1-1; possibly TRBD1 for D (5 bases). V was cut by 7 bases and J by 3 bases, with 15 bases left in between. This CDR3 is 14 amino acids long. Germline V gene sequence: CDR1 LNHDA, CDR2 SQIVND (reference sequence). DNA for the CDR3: TGTGCCAGTACCATACCCCCCAGGGACACTGAAGCTTTCTTT. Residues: CASTIPPRDTEAFF.

The CDR3 nucleotides read TGCAGCGTGGGGGCTGTCGGGACGGTGAACACTGAAGCTTTCTTT. This gives the protein CSVGAVGTVNTEAFF. This chain connects TRBV29-1 to TRBJ1-1; TRBD1 is a possible D gene (6 bases). V was shortened by 6 bases and J by 0 bases, with 17 bases between the two germline ends. The CDR3 is 15 residues long. Germline V gives CDR1 SQVTM, CDR2 ANQGSEA.

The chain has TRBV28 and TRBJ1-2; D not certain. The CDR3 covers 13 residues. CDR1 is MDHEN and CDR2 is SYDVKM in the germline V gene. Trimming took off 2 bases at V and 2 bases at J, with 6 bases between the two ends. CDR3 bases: TGTGCCAGCAGTTTAAGGAGAAACTATGGCTACACCTTC. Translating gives CASSLRRNYGYTF.

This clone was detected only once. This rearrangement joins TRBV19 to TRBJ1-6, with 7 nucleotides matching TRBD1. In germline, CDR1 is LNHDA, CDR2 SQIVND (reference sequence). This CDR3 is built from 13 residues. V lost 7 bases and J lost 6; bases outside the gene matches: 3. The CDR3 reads CASTGQVNSPLHF. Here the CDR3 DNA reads TGTGCCAGTACCGGACAGGTTAATTCACCCCTCCACTTT. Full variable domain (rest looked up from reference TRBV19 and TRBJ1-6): DGGITQSPKYLFRKEGQNVTLSCEQNLNHDAMYWYRQDPGQGLRLIYYSQIVNDFQKGDIAEGYSVSREKKESFPLTVTSAQKNPTAFYLCASTGQVNSPLHFGNGTRLTVT.

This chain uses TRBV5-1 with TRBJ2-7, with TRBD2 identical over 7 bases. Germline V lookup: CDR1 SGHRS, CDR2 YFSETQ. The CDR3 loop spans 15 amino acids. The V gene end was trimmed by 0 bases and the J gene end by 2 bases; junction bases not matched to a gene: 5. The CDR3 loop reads CASSLGGGTTYEQYF. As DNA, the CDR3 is TGCGCCAGCAGCTTGGGCGGGGGTACCACCTACGAGCAGTACTTC.

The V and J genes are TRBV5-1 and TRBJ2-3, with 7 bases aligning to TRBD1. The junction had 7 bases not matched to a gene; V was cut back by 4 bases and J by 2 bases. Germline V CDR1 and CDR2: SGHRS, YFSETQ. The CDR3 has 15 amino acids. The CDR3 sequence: CASSPDRWDTDTQYF. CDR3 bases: TGCGCCAGCAGCCCGGACAGGTGGGACACAGATACGCAGTATTTT.

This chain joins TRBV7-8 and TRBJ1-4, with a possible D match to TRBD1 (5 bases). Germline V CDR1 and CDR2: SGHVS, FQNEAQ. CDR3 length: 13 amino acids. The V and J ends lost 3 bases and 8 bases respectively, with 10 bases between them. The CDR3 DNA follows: TGTGCCAGCAGCTTTACAGGATACGAAAAACTGTTTTTT. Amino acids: CASSFTGYEKLFF.

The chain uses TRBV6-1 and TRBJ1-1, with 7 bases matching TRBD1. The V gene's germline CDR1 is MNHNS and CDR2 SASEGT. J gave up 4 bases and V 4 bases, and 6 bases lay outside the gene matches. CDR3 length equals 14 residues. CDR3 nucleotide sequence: TGTGCCAGCAGTGTTTGGCAGGGGGGCACTGAAGCTTTCTTT. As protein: CASSVWQGGTEAFF.

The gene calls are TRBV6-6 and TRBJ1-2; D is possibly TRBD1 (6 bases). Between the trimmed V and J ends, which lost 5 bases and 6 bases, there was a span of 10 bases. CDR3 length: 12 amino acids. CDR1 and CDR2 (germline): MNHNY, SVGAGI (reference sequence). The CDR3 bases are TGTGCCAGCAGTACCAGGGGTGATGGCTACACCTTC. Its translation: CASSTRGDGYTF.

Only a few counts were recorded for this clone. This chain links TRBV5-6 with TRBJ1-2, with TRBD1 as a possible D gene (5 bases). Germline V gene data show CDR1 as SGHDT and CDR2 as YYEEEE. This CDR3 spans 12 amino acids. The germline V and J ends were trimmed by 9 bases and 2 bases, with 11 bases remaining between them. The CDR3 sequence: CAMARGNYGYTF. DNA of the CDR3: TGTGCCATGGCGCGGGGGAACTATGGCTACACCTTC.

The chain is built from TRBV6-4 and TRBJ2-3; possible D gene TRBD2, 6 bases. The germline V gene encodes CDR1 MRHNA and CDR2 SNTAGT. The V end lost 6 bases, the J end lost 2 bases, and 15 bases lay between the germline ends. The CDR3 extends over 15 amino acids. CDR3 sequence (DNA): TGTGCCAGCAGCCCTGGCGGGGAGAACACAGATACGCAGTATTTT. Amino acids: CASSPGGENTDTQYF.

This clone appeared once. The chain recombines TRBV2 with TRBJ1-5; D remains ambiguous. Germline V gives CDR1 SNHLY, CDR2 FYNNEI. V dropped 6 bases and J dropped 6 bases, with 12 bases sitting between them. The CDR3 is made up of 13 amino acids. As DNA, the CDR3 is TGTGCCAGCAGCGAGGGAACCAGTCAGCCCCAGCATTTT. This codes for CASSEGTSQPQHF.

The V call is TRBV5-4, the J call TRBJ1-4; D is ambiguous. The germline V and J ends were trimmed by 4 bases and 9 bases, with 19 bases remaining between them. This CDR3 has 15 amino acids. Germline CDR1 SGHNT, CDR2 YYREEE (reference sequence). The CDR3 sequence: CASSPGSGNRQKLFF. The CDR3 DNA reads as TGTGCCAGCAGCCCCGGGTCGGGGAACCGTCAAAAACTGTTTTTT.